These 17 T cell receptor beta chains were sequenced from one sample in a study of Graves' ophthalmopathy and Graves' hyperthyroidism. The authors amplified TCR beta CDR3 regions, and they did so from RNA transcripts for repertoire sequencing. Amplification began with first-round RT-PCR using HTBI primers, then second-round multiplex PCR was performed. TCRdb ran MiXCR on the multiplex PCR reads and lists one entry per CDR3 protein. The sample yields around 1.1 million distinct CDR3 sequences, about 38% seen once. Sample: peripheral blood or thyroid tissue (not recorded which). These receptor sequences come from an adult man with Graves' hyperthyroidism.

This clonotype was picked up a small number of times. This chain uses TRBV20-1 with TRBJ2-7, with no clear D. In germline, CDR1 is DFQATT, CDR2 SNEGSKA (reference sequence). Deletions cut 8 bases from V and 7 bases from J, with 9 bases between. CDR3 length: 9 amino acids. In nucleotides, the CDR3 is TGCAGTACAAGTCAGGAGCAGTACTTC. Protein sequence: CSTSQEQYF.

V and J are TRBV18 and TRBJ1-1; a possible D gene is TRBD1 (5 bases). The CDR3 has 15 amino acids. Trimming pared 2 bases from V and 2 bases from J, leaving 12 bases between. Germline V gives CDR1 KGHSH, CDR2 LQKENI. The CDR3 loop is CASSPGLGPNTEAFF. DNA for the CDR3: TGTGCCAGCTCACCAGGGCTGGGACCCAACACTGAAGCTTTCTTT.

The V and J genes are TRBV7-9 and TRBJ2-2; TRBD1 aligns across 8 bases. V lost 2 bases to trimming and J lost 6 bases; unmatched junction nucleotides: 8. This CDR3 has 16 amino acids. In germline, CDR1 is SEHNR, CDR2 FQNEAQ (reference sequence). The CDR3 nucleotides read TGTGCCAGCAGCTTAAGACAGGGGTTATTCGCCGGGGAGCTGTTTTTT. Its translation is CASSLRQGLFAGELFF.

Regarding this clonotype: A much larger clone lies one base from this, so it may be a read error. J is TRBJ1-1 and V is TRBV7-3, with 8 bases aligning to TRBD1. This CDR3 comprises 12 residues. The germline CDR1 and CDR2 sequences are SGHTA and FQGTGA. J lost 7 bases, V lost 5 bases, and 3 bases had no gene match. The CDR3 reads CASSTGQGEAFF. CDR3 sequence (DNA): TGTGCCAGCAGCACCGGACAGGGTGAAGCTTTCTTT.

This sequence joins TRBV9 and TRBJ1-2; TRBD1 is a possible D gene (6 bases). V lost 9 bases and J lost 3, with 12 bases in between. The CDR3 has 12 residues. Germline assignment: CDR1 SGDLS and CDR2 YYNGEE. The CDR3 DNA reads TGTGCCACCGGCGGGGGCGACTATGGCTACACCTTC. This encodes CATGGGDYGYTF.

In this sample, this clonotype turned up many times. The gene calls are TRBV7-2 and TRBJ1-1, with D unclear. The V end lost 1 base, the J end lost 0 bases, and 9 bases lay between the germline ends. Germline lookup yields CDR1 SGHTA and CDR2 FQGNSA. The CDR3 has 15 residues. The CDR3 protein is CASSLGKLMNTEAFF. The CDR3 nucleotides are TGTGCCAGCAGCTTAGGGAAGCTGATGAACACTGAAGCTTTCTTT.

This clonotype showed up just a few times. The chain carries TRBV20-1 and TRBJ1-5, with 9 nucleotides matching TRBD1. The J segment lost 4 bases and the V segment lost 6 bases, leaving 10 bases of the junction unmatched. CDR1 DFQATT and CDR2 SNEGSKA come from the germline V gene (reference sequence). The CDR3 is 15 amino acids. The CDR3 DNA reads TGCAGTGCCGAACGGACAGGGGTTTCTAATCAGCCCCAGCATTTT. It is translated as CSAERTGVSNQPQHF.

The chain carries TRBV6-6 and TRBJ1-2; 7 positions agree with TRBD1. Germline values: CDR1 MNHNY, CDR2 SVGAGI (reference sequence). The CDR3 contains 17 residues. With 6 bases clipped from V and 3 bases from J, the junction kept 16 bases outside the gene matches. In DNA, the CDR3 is TGTGCCAGCAGCCTTACCTCCGGACAGGATCGGGACTATGGCTACACCTTC. Encoded protein: CASSLTSGQDRDYGYTF.

Many counts were recorded for this clonotype. The chain combines TRBV19 with TRBJ1-5; maybe TRBD1 (5 bases). The germline CDR1 and CDR2 sequences are LNHDA and SQIVND (reference sequence). Trimming stripped 4 bases from V and 0 bases from J, with 19 bases between. CDR3 length: 18 residues. The CDR3 DNA is TGTGCCAGTAGTACCCCAATGACTAGGACATTTAGCAATCAGCCCCAGCATTTT. The encoded protein is CASSTPMTRTFSNQPQHF.

The V and J genes are TRBV24-1 and TRBJ1-1, with D tentatively TRBD1 (5 bases). The CDR3 extends over 12 amino acids. Trimming took 7 bases from V and 7 from J, leaving 12 bases between them. Germline V gene data show CDR1 as KGHDR and CDR2 as SFDVKD. The CDR3 loop is CATRPRQGEAFF. The CDR3 DNA reads as TGTGCCACCAGGCCAAGGCAGGGTGAAGCTTTCTTT.

This clonotype was seen a few times. A read error may explain this, as a much larger clone is one base away. The CDR3 reads CAGRLHISGGSGQYF. The CDR3 region has the DNA TGTGCCGGCAGACTGCATATAAGCGGGGGCTCCGGGCAGTACTTC. V and J are TRBV7-2 and TRBJ2-7; 8 positions agree with TRBD2. This CDR3 is built from 15 residues. Germline CDR1 SGHTA, CDR2 FQGNSA.

This clonotype appeared many times. The J gene is TRBJ1-3, the V gene TRBV10-3; D remains unclear. The ends were cut back, 3 bases at V and 8 bases at J, with 14 bases in the middle. This CDR3 region has 14 residues. Germline V lookup: CDR1 ENHRY, CDR2 SYGVKD. This CDR3 reads CAISDRKSSDTIYF. CDR3 bases: TGTGCCATCAGTGACAGGAAAAGTAGTGACACCATATATTTT.

V usage is TRBV7-8 and J usage is TRBJ1-5, with TRBD1 matching 7 bases. V shed 6 bases and J 0 bases; nucleotides not matched to a gene: 17. Germline V gene data show CDR1 as SGHVS and CDR2 as FQNEAQ. CDR3 size: 19 residues. CDR3 protein: CASSYQRQGPLASNQPQHF. The DNA of the CDR3 is TGTGCCAGCAGTTACCAGCGACAGGGACCCCTCGCTAGCAATCAGCCCCAGCATTTT.

The sample holds many counts of this clonotype. A junction boundary mismatches the germline segment, possibly from a read error. The rearrangement uses TRBV20-1 and TRBJ1-1, with D unresolved. Per germline, CDR1 DFQATT and CDR2 SNEGSKA (reference sequence). This CDR3 spans 11 amino acids. Here the CDR3 DNA reads TGCAGTGCTAGGGGGAACGCTGAAGCTTTCTTT. Amino acid sequence: CSARGNAEAFF.

This clonotype occurred many times. The chain couples TRBV7-2 to TRBJ1-3, with D possibly TRBD1 on 5 matching bases. This CDR3 is built from 15 residues. Germline V gives CDR1 SGHTA, CDR2 FQGNSA. V was pared by 3 bases and J by 0 bases, with 9 bases between. The CDR3 loop is CASSLGGNSGNTIYF. DNA for the CDR3: TGTGCCAGCAGCTTGGGGGGAAACTCTGGAAACACCATATATTTT.

The rearrangement joins TRBV6-2 or TRBV6-3 to TRBJ1-2, with no clear D. V was cut by 4 bases and J by 1 base, with 19 bases left in between. Germline V gene lookup returns CDR1 MNHEY and CDR2 SVGEGT. This CDR3 comprises 17 residues. CDR3 amino acids: CASSLRRVSGINYGYTF. DNA for the CDR3: TGTGCCAGCAGTTTAAGAAGGGTCTCGGGTATTAACTATGGCTACACCTTC.

Ten or more counts support this clonotype. The gene calls are TRBV12-3 or TRBV12-4 and TRBJ1-1; D is undetermined. The V end was cut by 3 bases, the J end by 7 bases, with 9 bases between. CDR3 length: 12 amino acids. The CDR3 loop is CASSFLGIEAFF. CDR3 nucleotides: TGTGCCAGCAGTTTCTTAGGGATTGAAGCTTTCTTT.